This T cell receptor (beta chain) was captured in a study of shared clonotypes between healthy human individuals. CDR1 KGHSH and CDR2 LQKENI come from the germline V gene. After removal of 3 bases from V and 10 bases from J, the junction contained 14 bases not matched to a gene. CDR3 length: 15 amino acids. Sequencing used immunoSEQ multiplex PCR; TCRdb keeps in-frame clones, though not all of them. Of approximately 980,000 clones in the sample, about three quarters were seen once. The chain recombines TRBV18 with TRBJ1-1, with 7 bases lining up with TRBD1. The sample consisted of memory CD4+ T cells sorted from blood. Documented subset: CD45RA-negative fraction. The source of this sequence is a man younger than 35 in good health. CDR3 in DNA: TGTGCCAGCTCACCTCTGGCAGAGGGGGCGAGAGGAGCTTTCTTT. Protein sequence: CASSPLAEGARGAFF. The entire variable domain, with the rest obtained from reference TRBV18 and TRBJ1-1, is as follows: NAGVMQNPRHLVRRRGQEARLRCSPMKGHSHVYWYRQLPEEGLKFMVYLQKENIIDESGMPKERFSAEFPKEGPSILRIQQVVRGDSAAYFCASSPLAEGARGAFFGQGTRLTVV.